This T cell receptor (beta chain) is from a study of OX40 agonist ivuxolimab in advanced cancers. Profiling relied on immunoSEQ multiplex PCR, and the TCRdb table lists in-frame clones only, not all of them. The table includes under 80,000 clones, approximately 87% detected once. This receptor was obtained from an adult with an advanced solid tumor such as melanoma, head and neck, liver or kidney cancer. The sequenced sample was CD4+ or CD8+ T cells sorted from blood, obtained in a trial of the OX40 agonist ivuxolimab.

The CDR3 here is CASSLFLGTSSNQPQHF. In DNA, the CDR3 is TGTGCCAGCAGTTTATTTTTGGGGACCTCTAGCAATCAGCCCCAGCATTTT. This chain uses TRBV28 with TRBJ1-5, with D perhaps matching TRBD1 (5 bases). The CDR3 loop spans 17 amino acids. In germline, CDR1 is MDHEN, CDR2 SYDVKM. V was shortened by 1 base and J by 0 bases, with 13 bases between the two germline ends. Combining the CDR3 with reference TRBV28 and TRBJ1-5 gives the whole variable domain DVKVTQSSRYLVKRTGEKVFLECVQDMDHENMFWYRQDPGLGLRLIYFSYDVKMKEKGDIPEGYSVSREKKERFSLILESASTNQTSMYLCASSLFLGTSSNQPQHFGDGTRLSIL.